The clone carrying this T cell receptor (beta chain) was counted once. Its target is unknown. This record belongs to a study of shared clonotypes between healthy human individuals. Study-level background: Plates per donor: three CD4 naive, three CD4 memory, two CD8 naive, one CD8 memory.

Produced via immunoSEQ multiplex PCR; TCRdb's table is partial and in-frame only. This sample yields more than 1,200,000 clones, of which approximately 98.5% are seen a single time; approximately 0.4% belongs to the top ten. Germline V gives CDR1 SNHLY, CDR2 FYNNEI. V shed 6 bases, J shed 0 bases, and the junction held 5 bases outside the gene matches. The CDR3 loop spans 15 amino acids. General study findings and limits: Shared across a few donors were 4% to 6% of the naive CD4 clonotypes. Rarefaction curves obtained for sorted subsets showed sequencing incomplete despite large depth. Generation probabilities were higher for clonotypes shared across all four sorted-subset donors than for unshared ones.

Sequencing was performed on naive CD4+ T cells sorted from blood. As to subset: CD45RA+ positively selected. J is TRBJ1-3 and V is TRBV2; 7 nucleotides align to TRBD1. The TCR comes from a man aged 25 to 40 in good health. The CDR3 loop is CASSGTAGSGNTIYF. The DNA of the CDR3 is TGTGCCAGCAGCGGGACAGCGGGCTCTGGAAACACCATATATTTT.